This TCR beta chain was identified during a study of CD8+ T cells in alopecia areata (dated by TCRdb to the late 2010s). Describing the broader study: The treated patients took part in an open-label pilot trial in which moderate-to-severe alopecia areata was treated with oral tofacitinib at 5 to 10 mg twice daily. Tofacitinib was given for 6 to 18 months, followed by 6 months of follow-up off drug to assess delayed response and recurrence. Disease severity in treated patients was measured with the SALT score, which quantifies the percentage of affected scalp surface area. To study T cell clonal expansion in alopecia areata, the researchers applied high-throughput TCRbeta sequencing to both the C3H/HeJ mouse model and human patients. Human TCRbeta sequencing covered scalp tissue and sorted CD4+ and CD8+ peripheral blood T cells from patchy and totalis/universalis alopecia areata patients and healthy controls. Biopsies were taken from tofacitinib-treated patients at baseline and at 4 and 24 weeks of treatment, and a later scalp biopsy was taken in several of the tofacitinib-treated patients. Scalp clonality was compared among normal scalp (n=4), patchy alopecia areata scalp (n=8), and alopecia totalis/universalis scalp (n=8). RNA was extracted with the PAXgene miRNA kit for fixed scalp, the miRNeasy kit for PBMCs, and the RNeasy kit for mouse skin. Amplification of TCRbeta CDR3 regions was done by immunoSEQ multiplex PCR using 35 Vbeta forward primers and 13 Jbeta reverse primers.

On this clone: This receptor's antigen is unknown. No base qualities exist here, and no much larger clone lies one base off it.

This specimen's treatment or condition label, interpreted: oral pan-JAK inhibitor, 5-10 mg twice daily. Peripheral blood and lesional scalp punch biopsies were obtained from patients with alopecia areata. After PBMCs were isolated by density centrifugation and stained for CD3, CD4 and CD8, a FACSAria was used to sort CD4+ and CD8+ T cells. V loses 6 bases at its end and J loses 3 bases; junction bases beyond the gene matches: 0. From the germline V gene, CDR1 is SGHVS and CDR2 is FQNEAQ. CDR3 length: 12 amino acids, cysteine to phenylalanine. Kept here is only the CDR3 DNA, which spans 36 bases and is read in frame from base 1. The study at large found these results: Unlike mouse skin, where gammadelta T cells dominate, normal human skin contains resident alphabeta T cells that get sequenced too, which complicates analysis of the scalp TCR repertoire. Lesional scalp, especially in alopecia totalis/universalis, showed higher clonality and more expanded CD8+ clones than normal scalp, suggesting antigenic drive. Scalp clonality and the number of expanded CD8+ clones among the top 100 scalp clones were significantly decreased by tofacitinib. Because the treated cohort was small and had just a single nonresponder, larger studies are needed to establish links between baseline CD8+ expansion and response. TCR sequences shared between patients were less clear than in mice, possibly partly because of HLA diversity in the patient population. Many expanded lesional clones persisted in scalp and blood during tofacitinib treatment, which may partly explain relapse after stopping treatment.

The library was produced with the immunoSEQ multiplex PCR assay. For TCR sequencing, RNA was extracted from every sample and reverse transcribed into cDNA to serve as template. First-strand cDNA was synthesized using SuperScript III with a 2:1 mix of oligo-dT and random hexamers. Amplification bias was assessed with a synthetic immune receptor repertoire, and residual bias was removed computationally. Processing in the source paper ran as follows. Raw reads were preprocessed to remove errors, and CDR3 was defined by IMGT conventions from the conserved cysteine to phenylalanine. To get clonality, Shannon entropy was normalized by log2 of the number of productive unique TCRs and the result was subtracted from 1. Whether scalp clones were CD4 or CD8 was inferred by matching scalp TCRbeta sequences against CD4 and CD8 repertoires sorted from blood. TCRdb holds this immuneACCESS table with in-frame rearrangements only. Some clones are missing; in checked studies, unresolved V genes explain under half, and the rest has no known cause. V and J calls and clone size are as listed in that table; D and trimming were resolved from the DNA. The sample table holds some 190,000 clones, of which about half were seen once. About a tenth of the sample goes to the ten largest clones.

This clonotype originated in a human donor with alopecia areata. The sequence links TRBV7-8 to TRBJ2-5; 8 of the junction bases match TRBD1. The source was CD8+ T cells sorted from blood, collected at week 52, from a patient treated with tofacitinib. The DNA is as follows: TGTGCCAGCAGGACAGGGGAAGAGACCCAGTACTTC. Its product reads: CASRTGEETQYF.